A selection of T cell receptor beta chains follows, all from one sample in a study of blood T cell repertoires in COVID-19. Libraries were prepared by immunoSEQ multiplex PCR; TCRdb keeps only in-frame clonotypes and omits some of them. The sample carries about 160,000 clones, just over 90% recorded once. Sequencing input: peripheral blood. These receptors all come from a woman aged 55-75 years with COVID-19, enrolled during active disease. Each CDR3 is given with its conserved first and last residue. D genes are given only for firm matches. Size is stated for part of the rows, as once, few or many counts, or as a class when the clone is expanded.

d_gene: TRBD1
v_gene: TRBV19
abundance: .
j_gene: TRBJ2-5
CDR3aa: CASKWTGSETQYF
CDR3nt: TGTGCCAGTAAGTGGACAGGGTCAGAGACCCAGTACTTC

d_gene: .
v_gene: TRBV20-1
abundance: .
j_gene: TRBJ2-1
CDR3aa: CSASDRERFHEQFF
CDR3nt: TGCAGTGCTAGTGATCGAGAGAGATTTCATGAGCAGTTCTTC

d_gene: .
v_gene: TRBV30
abundance: .
j_gene: TRBJ1-4
CDR3aa: CAWSVQSEKLFF
CDR3nt: TGTGCCTGGAGTGTACAAAGTGAAAAACTGTTTTTT

d_gene: .
v_gene: TRBV19
abundance: .
j_gene: TRBJ1-5
CDR3aa: CASSIPFGRQSGQPQHF
CDR3nt: TGTGCCAGTAGTATACCGTTCGGGAGGCAATCGGGTCAGCCCCAGCATTTT

d_gene: .
v_gene: TRBV5-1
abundance: .
j_gene: TRBJ2-6
CDR3aa: CASGPRGGAGANVLTF
CDR3nt: TGCGCCAGCGGGCCGAGGGGGGGCGCTGGGGCCAACGTCCTGACTTTC

d_gene: TRBD1
v_gene: TRBV11-3
abundance: once
j_gene: TRBJ2-1
CDR3aa: CASSPGTGRGEQFF
CDR3nt: TGTGCCAGCAGCCCAGGGACAGGGCGTGGGGAGCAGTTCTTC

d_gene: .
v_gene: TRBV19
abundance: .
j_gene: TRBJ1-2
CDR3aa: CASSIVHRDYGYTF
CDR3nt: TGTGCCAGTAGTATAGTGCACAGGGACTATGGCTACACCTTC

d_gene: TRBD2
v_gene: TRBV9
abundance: .
j_gene: TRBJ2-2
CDR3aa: CASSPGTSGGNTGELFF
CDR3nt: TGTGCCAGCAGCCCCGGGACTAGCGGGGGAAACACCGGGGAGCTGTTTTTT

d_gene: .
v_gene: TRBV18
abundance: .
j_gene: TRBJ1-3
CDR3aa: CASGQSSGNTIYF
CDR3nt: TGTGCCAGTGGACAAAGCTCTGGAAACACCATATATTTT

d_gene: .
v_gene: TRBV5-6
abundance: .
j_gene: TRBJ2-2
CDR3aa: CASSLDRGGELFF
CDR3nt: TGTGCCAGCAGCTTGGACCGGGGCGGGGAGCTGTTTTTT

d_gene: .
v_gene: TRBV4-3
abundance: .
j_gene: TRBJ1-6
CDR3aa: CASSHSLGGSNSPLHF
CDR3nt: TGCGCCAGCAGCCACAGCCTTGGAGGCTCTAATTCACCCCTCCACTTT

d_gene: .
v_gene: TRBV15
abundance: .
j_gene: TRBJ1-1
CDR3aa: CATSRDTVVHTEAFF
CDR3nt: TGTGCCACCAGCAGAGATACGGTTGTTCACACTGAAGCTTTCTTT

d_gene: TRBD1
v_gene: TRBV7-9
abundance: .
j_gene: TRBJ1-4
CDR3aa: CASSHGQGIEKLFF
CDR3nt: TGTGCCAGCAGCCACGGACAGGGTATTGAAAAACTGTTTTTT

d_gene: .
v_gene: TRBV14
abundance: .
j_gene: TRBJ1-1
CDR3aa: CASSQDSRWGGTEAFF
CDR3nt: TGTGCCAGCAGCCAAGATAGTAGGTGGGGGGGAACTGAAGCTTTCTTT

d_gene: .
v_gene: TRBV29-1
abundance: .
j_gene: TRBJ2-5
CDR3aa: CSVTTTGQETQYF
CDR3nt: TGCAGCGTTACCACGACAGGTCAAGAGACCCAGTACTTC

d_gene: .
v_gene: TRBV9
abundance: few
j_gene: TRBJ1-2
CDR3aa: CASSVDVSSGANYGYTF
CDR3nt: TGTGCCAGCAGCGTAGACGTCAGCTCGGGAGCTAACTATGGCTACACCTTC

d_gene: .
v_gene: TRBV19
abundance: .
j_gene: TRBJ1-2
CDR3aa: CASRRDTERYGYTF
CDR3nt: TGTGCCAGTAGACGGGACACCGAGAGGTATGGCTACACCTTC